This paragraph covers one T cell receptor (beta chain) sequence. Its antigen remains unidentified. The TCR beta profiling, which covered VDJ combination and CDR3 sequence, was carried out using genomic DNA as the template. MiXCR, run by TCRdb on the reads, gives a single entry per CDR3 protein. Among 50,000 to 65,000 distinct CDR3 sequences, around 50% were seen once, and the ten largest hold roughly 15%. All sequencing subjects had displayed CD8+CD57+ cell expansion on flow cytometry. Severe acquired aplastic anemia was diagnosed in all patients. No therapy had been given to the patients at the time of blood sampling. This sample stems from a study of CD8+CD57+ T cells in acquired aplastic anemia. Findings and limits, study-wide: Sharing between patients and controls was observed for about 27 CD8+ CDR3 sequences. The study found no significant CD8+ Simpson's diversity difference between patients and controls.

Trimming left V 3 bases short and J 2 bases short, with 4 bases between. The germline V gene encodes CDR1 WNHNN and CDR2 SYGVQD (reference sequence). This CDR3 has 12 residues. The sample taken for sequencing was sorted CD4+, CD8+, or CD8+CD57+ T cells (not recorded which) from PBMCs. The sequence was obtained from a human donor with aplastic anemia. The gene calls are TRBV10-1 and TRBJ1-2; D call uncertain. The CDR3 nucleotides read TGCGCCAGCAGTGATACAAACTATGGCTACACCTTC. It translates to CASSDTNYGYTF.